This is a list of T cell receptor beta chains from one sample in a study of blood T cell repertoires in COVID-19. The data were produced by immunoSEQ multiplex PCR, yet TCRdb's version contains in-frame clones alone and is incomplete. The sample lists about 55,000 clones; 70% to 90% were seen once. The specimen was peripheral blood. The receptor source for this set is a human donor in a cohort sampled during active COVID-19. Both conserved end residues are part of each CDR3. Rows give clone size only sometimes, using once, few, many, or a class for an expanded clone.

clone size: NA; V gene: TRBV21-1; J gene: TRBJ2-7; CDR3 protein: CASSKAPDNIGYEQYF
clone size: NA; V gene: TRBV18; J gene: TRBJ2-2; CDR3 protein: CASSPLGTANTGELFF
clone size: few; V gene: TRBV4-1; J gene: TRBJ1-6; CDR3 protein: CASSQGQGESSPLHF
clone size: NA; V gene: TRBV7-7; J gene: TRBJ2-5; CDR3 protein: CASSPGLGYQETQYF
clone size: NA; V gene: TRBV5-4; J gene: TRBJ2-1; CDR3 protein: CASSPVPGQGALREQFF
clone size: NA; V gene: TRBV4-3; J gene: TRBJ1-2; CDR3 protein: CASSQDPSTGKAGYTF
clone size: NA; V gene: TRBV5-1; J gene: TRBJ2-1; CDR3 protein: CASSLAPQREYYEQFF
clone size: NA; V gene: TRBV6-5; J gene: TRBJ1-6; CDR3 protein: CASRGLLNSPLHF
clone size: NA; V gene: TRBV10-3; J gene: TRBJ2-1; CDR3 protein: CAISGKELAGWDEQFF
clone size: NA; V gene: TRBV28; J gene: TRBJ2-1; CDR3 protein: CASSLEPWTGYSSYNEQFF
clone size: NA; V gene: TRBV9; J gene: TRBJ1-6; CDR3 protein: CASSPRPGNSPLHF
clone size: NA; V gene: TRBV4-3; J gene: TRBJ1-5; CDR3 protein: CASSQDTGGGQPQHF
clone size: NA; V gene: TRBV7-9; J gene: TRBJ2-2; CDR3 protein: CASSRPQHTGGGELFF
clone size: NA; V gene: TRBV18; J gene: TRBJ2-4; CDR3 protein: CASSPSGGRAKNIQYF
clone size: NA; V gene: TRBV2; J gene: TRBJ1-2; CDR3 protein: CASSEQGEDYGYTF
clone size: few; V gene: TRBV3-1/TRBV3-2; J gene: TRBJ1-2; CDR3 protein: CASSQGLSRQGKMEGYTF